Following are 3 T cell receptor beta chains from one sample sequenced in a study of blood T cell repertoires in COVID-19. The protocol was immunoSEQ multiplex PCR, while the TCRdb copy is restricted to in-frame clones and leaves out a portion. The repertoire holds under 250,000 clones, with about 80% as singletons. The sequenced sample consisted of PBMCs or T cells enriched from blood (not recorded which). These receptors came from a woman between 40 and 55 years old who had been exposed to COVID-19.

The rearrangement links TRBV19 to TRBJ2-1, with TRBD1 matching over 8 bases. The CDR3 extends over 17 amino acids. Germline lookup yields CDR1 LNHDA and CDR2 SQIVND (reference sequence). V shed 7 bases, J shed 1 base, and the junction held 12 bases outside the gene matches. DNA for the CDR3: TGTGCCAGTACAATGTGGGGACAGGCTAGTTCCTACAATGAGCAGTTCTTC. Protein product: CASTMWGQASSYNEQFF.

The CDR3 spells CASSQEQAVSYEQYF. Here the CDR3 DNA reads TGTGCCAGCAGCCAAGAACAGGCAGTCTCCTACGAGCAGTACTTC. This chain uses TRBV4-2 with TRBJ2-7, with D possibly matching TRBD1 (5 bases). Trimming shortened V by 0 bases and J by 0 bases, and 9 bases separated the two germline ends. Germline V gives CDR1 LGHNA, CDR2 YNFKEQ. This CDR3 region has 15 residues.

V is TRBV2 and J is TRBJ1-5; D gene unclear. The CDR3 totals 14 residues. Per the germline V gene, CDR1 is SNHLY and CDR2 is FYNNEI. Trimming took off 4 bases at V and 0 bases at J, with 7 bases between the two ends. CDR3 nucleotides: TGTGCCAGCAGTGTGGGAGATAGCAATCAGCCCCAGCATTTT. Residues: CASSVGDSNQPQHF.